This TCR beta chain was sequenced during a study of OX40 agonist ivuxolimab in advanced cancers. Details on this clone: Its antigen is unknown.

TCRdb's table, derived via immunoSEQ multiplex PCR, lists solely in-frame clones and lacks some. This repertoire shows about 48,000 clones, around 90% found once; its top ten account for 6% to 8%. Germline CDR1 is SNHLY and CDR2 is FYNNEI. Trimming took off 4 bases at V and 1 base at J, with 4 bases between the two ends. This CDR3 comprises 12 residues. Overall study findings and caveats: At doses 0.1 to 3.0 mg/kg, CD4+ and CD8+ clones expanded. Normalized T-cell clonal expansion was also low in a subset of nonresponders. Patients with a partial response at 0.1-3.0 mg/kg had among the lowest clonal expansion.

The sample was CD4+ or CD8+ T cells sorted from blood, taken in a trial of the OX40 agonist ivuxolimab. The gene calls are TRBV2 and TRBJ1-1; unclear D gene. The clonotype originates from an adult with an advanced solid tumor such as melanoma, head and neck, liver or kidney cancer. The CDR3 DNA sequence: TGTGCCAGCAGTGGAGAGAACACTGAAGCTTTCTTT. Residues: CASSGENTEAFF.